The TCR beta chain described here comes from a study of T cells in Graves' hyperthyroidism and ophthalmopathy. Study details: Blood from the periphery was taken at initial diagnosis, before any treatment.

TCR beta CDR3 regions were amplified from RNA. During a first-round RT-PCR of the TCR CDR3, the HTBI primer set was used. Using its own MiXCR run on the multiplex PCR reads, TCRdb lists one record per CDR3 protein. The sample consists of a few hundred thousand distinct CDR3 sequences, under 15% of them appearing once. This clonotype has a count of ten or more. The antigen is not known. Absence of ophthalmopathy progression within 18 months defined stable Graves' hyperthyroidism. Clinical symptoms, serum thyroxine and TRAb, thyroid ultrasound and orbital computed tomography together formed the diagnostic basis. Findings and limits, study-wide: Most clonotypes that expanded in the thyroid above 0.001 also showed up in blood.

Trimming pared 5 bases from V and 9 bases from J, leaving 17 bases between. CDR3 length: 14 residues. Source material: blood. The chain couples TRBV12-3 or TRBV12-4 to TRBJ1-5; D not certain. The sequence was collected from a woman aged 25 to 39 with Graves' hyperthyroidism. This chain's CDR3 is CASSPPTDSGPQHF. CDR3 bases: TGTGCCAGCAGTCCACCGACGGACTCCGGGCCCCAGCATTTT.